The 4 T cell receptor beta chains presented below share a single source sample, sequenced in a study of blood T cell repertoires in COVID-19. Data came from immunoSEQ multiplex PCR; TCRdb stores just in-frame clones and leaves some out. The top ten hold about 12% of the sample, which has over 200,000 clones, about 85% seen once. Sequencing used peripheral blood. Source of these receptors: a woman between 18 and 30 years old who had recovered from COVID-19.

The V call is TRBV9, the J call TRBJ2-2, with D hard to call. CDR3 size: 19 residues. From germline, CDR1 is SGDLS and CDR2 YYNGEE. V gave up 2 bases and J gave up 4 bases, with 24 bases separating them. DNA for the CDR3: TGTGCCAGCAGCGTGCCCTCGCGAACGAGCGCGAACTTCACCGGGGAGCTGTTTTTT. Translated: CASSVPSRTSANFTGELFF.

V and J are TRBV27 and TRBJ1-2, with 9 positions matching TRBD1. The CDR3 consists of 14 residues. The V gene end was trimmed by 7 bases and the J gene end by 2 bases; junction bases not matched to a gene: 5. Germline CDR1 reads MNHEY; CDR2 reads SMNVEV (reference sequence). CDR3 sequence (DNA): TGTGCCAGCACGAAACAGGGGGCGAACTATGGCTACACCTTC. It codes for CASTKQGANYGYTF.

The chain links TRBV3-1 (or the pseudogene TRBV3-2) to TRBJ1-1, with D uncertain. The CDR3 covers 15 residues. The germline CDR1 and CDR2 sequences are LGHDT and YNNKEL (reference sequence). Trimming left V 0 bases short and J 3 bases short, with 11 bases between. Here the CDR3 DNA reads TGTGCCAGCAGCCAAGAGGGAGCATCCTACACTGAAGCTTTCTTT. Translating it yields CASSQEGASYTEAFF.

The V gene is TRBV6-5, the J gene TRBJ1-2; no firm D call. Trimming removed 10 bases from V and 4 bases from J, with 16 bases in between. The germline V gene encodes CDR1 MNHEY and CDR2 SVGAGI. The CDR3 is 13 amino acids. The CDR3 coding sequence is TGTGCCACTAGTCCCACGGCCCTCTATGGCTACACCTTC. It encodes CATSPTALYGYTF.